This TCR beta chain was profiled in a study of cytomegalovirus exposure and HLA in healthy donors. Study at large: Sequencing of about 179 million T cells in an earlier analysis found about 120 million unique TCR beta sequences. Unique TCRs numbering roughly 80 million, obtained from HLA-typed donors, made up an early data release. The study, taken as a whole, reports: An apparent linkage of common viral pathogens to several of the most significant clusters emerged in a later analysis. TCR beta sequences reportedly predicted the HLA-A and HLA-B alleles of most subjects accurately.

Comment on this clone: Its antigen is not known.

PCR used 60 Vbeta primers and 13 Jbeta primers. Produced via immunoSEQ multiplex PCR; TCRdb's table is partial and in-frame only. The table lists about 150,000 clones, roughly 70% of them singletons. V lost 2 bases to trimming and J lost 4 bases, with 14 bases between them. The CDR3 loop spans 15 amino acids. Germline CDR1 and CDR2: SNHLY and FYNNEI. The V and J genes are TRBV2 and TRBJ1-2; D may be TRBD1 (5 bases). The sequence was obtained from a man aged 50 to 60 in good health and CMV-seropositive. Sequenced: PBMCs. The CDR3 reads CASSESLTVFYGYTF. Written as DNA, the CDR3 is TGTGCCAGCAGTGAATCGTTGACAGTTTTCTATGGCTACACCTTC.